These 14 T cell receptor beta chains were all obtained from the same sample, sequenced in a study of T cell repertoires in cytomegalovirus infection. One entry per CDR3 protein, called by TCRdb with MiXCR from the reads. The profile shows around 210,000 distinct CDR3 sequences, approximately 7% of them singletons. Material: PBMCs. These receptors were collected from a human donor in good health (CMV status not recorded). Some clones in this sample may be carry-over from other donors' samples.

This clonotype has ten or more counts. The rearrangement links TRBV20-1 to TRBJ1-5; D is possibly TRBD1 (5 bases). The germline gives CDR1 DFQATT, CDR2 SNEGSKA (reference sequence). The V gene lost 4 bases and the J gene lost 0 bases, with 7 bases spanning the gap. This CDR3 is built from 13 residues. DNA of the CDR3: TGCAGTGCTAAGGGGAATAGCAATCAGCCCCAGCATTTT. Amino acids: CSAKGNSNQPQHF.

This clonotype was picked up many times. J is TRBJ2-2 and V is TRBV2; 10 nucleotides align to TRBD2. Trimming removed 6 bases from V and 3 bases from J; junction bases left unmatched: 1. Germline assignment: CDR1 SNHLY and CDR2 FYNNEI. The CDR3 sequence is 14 residues long. CDR3 sequence: CASRTSGYTGELFF. The CDR3 region has the DNA TGTGCCAGCAGGACTAGCGGGTACACCGGGGAGCTGTTTTTT.

The V gene is TRBV5-1, the J gene TRBJ1-1; 11 bases align to TRBD1. The CDR3 spans 19 residues. V lost 1 base, J lost 6 bases, and 17 bases stayed unmatched. Germline V lookup: CDR1 SGHRS, CDR2 YFSETQ. CDR3 DNA: TGCGCCAGCAGCTTGTCGACCGGGACAGGGGGTGGGAGAAGTCCTGAAGCTTTCTTT. Protein product: CASSLSTGTGGGRSPEAFF.

This clonotype came up a few times. This chain uses TRBV20-1 with TRBJ2-1; possibly TRBD1 or TRBD2 for D (5 bases each). Germline assignment: CDR1 DFQATT and CDR2 SNEGSKA (reference sequence). This CDR3 has 13 amino acids. The CDR3 coding sequence is TGCAGGGGACCATCAAGATATAACAATGAGCAGTTCTTC. The encoded protein is CRGPSRYNNEQFF.

This clonotype was detected ten times or more. The rearrangement joins TRBV20-1 to TRBJ1-1; D not certain. Germline CDR1 DFQATT, CDR2 SNEGSKA (reference sequence). Trimming stripped 0 bases from V and 0 bases from J, with 11 bases between. This CDR3 region has 15 residues. The CDR3 loop reads CSARDLSTLNTEAFF. DNA for the CDR3: TGCAGTGCTAGAGATCTTAGTACCTTGAACACTGAAGCTTTCTTT.

V and J are TRBV5-1 and TRBJ2-7, with D uncertain. Germline loops: CDR1 SGHRS, CDR2 YFSETQ. Trimming pared 4 bases from V and 2 bases from J, leaving 7 bases between. This CDR3 is 12 amino acids long. The CDR3 here is CASSPETYEQYF. CDR3 DNA: TGCGCCAGCAGCCCCGAGACCTACGAGCAGTACTTC.

The gene calls are TRBV20-1 and TRBJ1-4, with D perhaps TRBD1 (6 bases). The CDR3 loop spans 14 amino acids. V lost 1 base to trimming and J lost 8 bases, with 14 bases between them. Germline CDR1 and CDR2: DFQATT and SNEGSKA (reference sequence). CDR3 nucleotide sequence: TGCAGTGCTAGAGTACTCAGGGGCGACGAAAAACTGTTTTTT. The encoded protein is CSARVLRGDEKLFF.

The chain recombines TRBV28 with TRBJ2-4; 9 bases fit TRBD1. CDR1 and CDR2 (germline): MDHEN, SYDVKM. This CDR3 comprises 14 residues. V was pared by 5 bases and J by 6 bases, with 5 bases of the junction left unmatched. In DNA form, the CDR3 reads TGTGCCAGCAGTACCACACAGGGGGCAAACATTCAGTACTTC. This encodes CASSTTQGANIQYF.

This clonotype was observed many times. The genes are TRBV7-2 and TRBJ1-5, with D tentatively TRBD1 (6 bases). The CDR3 spans 13 residues. The germline V gene encodes CDR1 SGHTA and CDR2 FQGNSA. The V end was cut by 2 bases, the J end by 8 bases, with 10 bases between. Here the CDR3 DNA reads TGTGCCAGCAGCTTACAGGGGCGGGAGCCCCAGCATTTT. Protein sequence: CASSLQGREPQHF.

The chain employs TRBV29-1 and TRBJ2-1, with 13 bases lining up with TRBD2. Germline CDR1 reads SQVTM; CDR2 reads ANQGSEA. This CDR3 is built from 13 residues. Trimming removed 5 bases from V and 8 bases from J; junction bases left unmatched: 3. CDR3 in DNA: TGCAGCGTTCGACTAGCGGGGGGATATGAGCAGTTCTTC. This translates into CSVRLAGGYEQFF.

This clonotype has ten or more counts. The genes are TRBV7-2 and TRBJ2-7, with 9 bases that match TRBD2. CDR3 length: 14 amino acids. CDR1 is SGHTA, CDR2 FQGNSA, per germline. The junction had 3 bases not matched to a gene; V was cut back by 4 bases and J by 2 bases. CDR3 loop: CASSSRGGAYEQYF. The CDR3 DNA sequence: TGTGCCAGCAGCTCACGCGGGGGGGCCTACGAGCAGTACTTC.

This clonotype was seen many times. The V call is TRBV6-2 or TRBV6-3, the J call TRBJ2-7, with TRBD2 matching 7 bases. Per germline, CDR1 MNHEY and CDR2 SVGEGT. The CDR3 is 15 residues long. V lost 2 bases and J lost 4; bases outside the gene matches: 8. Here the CDR3 reads CASSYVAVGGYEQYF. CDR3 nucleotides: TGTGCCAGCAGTTACGTGGCCGTCGGGGGGTACGAGCAGTACTTC.

This clonotype appeared many times. The chain employs TRBV12-3 or TRBV12-4 and TRBJ1-5, with D perhaps matching TRBD1 (5 bases). The CDR3 is 13 amino acids. V shed 6 bases and J shed 4 bases, with 10 bases lying between them. The CDR3 sequence: CASSRDENQPQHF. Written as DNA, the CDR3 is TGTGCCAGCAGCCGGGACGAAAATCAGCCCCAGCATTTT.

The table lists this clonotype with many counts. The V call is TRBV11-1, the J call TRBJ2-7; possibly TRBD1 for D (5 bases). The CDR3 contains 14 residues. The V and J ends lost 5 bases and 4 bases respectively, with 15 bases between them. CDR1 is SGHAT, CDR2 FQDESV, per germline (reference sequence). The CDR3 nucleotides read TGTGCCAGCAGCAAAGACTTGACAGATTACGAGCAGTACTTC. It is translated as CASSKDLTDYEQYF. Full variable domain (missing parts from reference TRBV11-1 and TRBJ2-7): EAEVAQSPRYKITEKSQAVAFWCDPISGHATLYWYRQILGQGPELLVQFQDESVVDDSQLPKDRFSAERLKGVDSTLKIQPAELGDSAMYLCASSKDLTDYEQYFGPGTRLTVT.